This passage covers 20 T cell receptor beta chains from one sample sequenced in a study of cytomegalovirus exposure and HLA in healthy donors (dated by TCRdb to between 2016 and 2019). The library was obtained by the immunoSEQ multiplex PCR assay. For the multiplex PCR, a mixture combining 60 forward primers for TCR Vbeta segments and 13 reverse primers for TCR Jbeta segments was used. The immuneACCESS repertoire file appears here via TCRdb, limited to in-frame rearrangements. These files lack a portion of the clones; in checked studies, under half of the deficit traces to unresolved V genes, and the cause of the others is not known. This sample comprises about 150,000 clones, around 79% of them detected only once. Approximately 6.9% of the sample is taken by the ten largest. Sequenced sample: PBMCs. The receptor set was obtained from a woman aged 40 to 50 in good health and CMV-seropositive.

This clone was detected only a few times. The chain combines TRBV30 with TRBJ1-6; possibly TRBD1 for D (5 bases). CDR3 size: 13 residues. Trimming shortened V by 3 bases and J by 5 bases, and 8 bases separated the two germline ends. Germline CDR1 is GTSNPN and CDR2 is SVGIG (reference sequence). The CDR3 protein is CAWSETDNSPLHF. Here the CDR3 DNA reads TGTGCCTGGAGCGAGACAGATAATTCACCCCTCCACTTT. The entire variable domain, with the rest obtained from reference TRBV30 and TRBJ1-6, is as follows: SQTIHQWPATLVQPVGSPLSLECTVEGTSNPNLYWYRQAAGRGLQLLFYSVGIGQISSEVPQNLSASRPQDRQFILSSKKLLLSDSGFYLCAWSETDNSPLHFGNGTRLTVT.

The CDR3 loop reads CASSRDTVYGYTF. Written as DNA, the CDR3 is TGTGCCAGTAGTCGGGACACCGTCTATGGCTACACCTTC. The chain uses TRBV19 and TRBJ1-2; D is possibly TRBD1 (6 bases). Trimming took 5 bases from V and 4 from J, leaving 11 bases between them. The CDR3 runs 13 residues. CDR1 is LNHDA, CDR2 SQIVND, per germline (reference sequence).

This rearrangement joins TRBV6-5 to TRBJ2-4; tentatively, D is TRBD2 (5 bases). This CDR3 is built from 13 residues. CDR1 and CDR2 (germline): MNHEY, SVGAGI. Between the trimmed V and J ends, which lost 6 bases and 4 bases, there was a span of 10 bases. The DNA of the CDR3 is TGTGCCAGCAGAGCGGACTGGAAAAACATTCAGTACTTC. This sequence encodes CASRADWKNIQYF.

In this sample, this clone turned up a few times. This chain uses TRBV5-1 with TRBJ1-2; TRBD1 matches at 9 bases. Trimming took 6 bases from V and 4 from J; bases not matched to a gene: 10. This CDR3 is 15 amino acids long. CDR1 is SGHRS, CDR2 YFSETQ, per germline. This chain's CDR3 is CASTDKTGGGYGYTF. The CDR3 coding sequence is TGCGCCAGCACAGACAAAACAGGGGGCGGCTATGGCTACACCTTC.

This sequence joins TRBV2 and TRBJ1-6; D remains ambiguous. V lost 4 bases, J lost 9 bases, and 10 bases lay in between. CDR1 and CDR2 (germline): SNHLY, FYNNEI. The CDR3 covers 13 residues. The DNA of the CDR3 is TGTGCCAGCAGTGTCGGTGGGCCTTCACCCCTCCACTTT. It codes for CASSVGGPSPLHF. The whole variable domain, remainder taken from reference TRBV2 and TRBJ1-6, is EPEVTQTPSHQVTQMGQEVILRCVPISNHLYFYWYRQILGQKVEFLVSFYNNEISEKSEIFDDQFSVERPDGSNFTLKIRSTKLEDSAMYFCASSVGGPSPLHFGNGTRLTVT.

The V and J genes are TRBV13 and TRBJ2-7; D gene ambiguous. The V end was cut by 5 bases, the J end by 4 bases, with 6 bases between. From germline, CDR1 is PRHDT and CDR2 FYEKMQ (reference sequence). The CDR3 covers 11 residues. The CDR3 region is CASSVLYEQYF. CDR3 coding DNA: TGTGCCAGCAGCGTACTGTACGAGCAGTACTTC.

In its sample, this clone was seen a few times. The chain joins TRBV5-4 to TRBJ1-5, with a possible D match to TRBD1 (5 bases). The CDR3 loop spans 14 amino acids. Trimming shortened V by 5 bases and J by 3 bases, and 12 bases separated the two germline ends. In germline, CDR1 is SGHNT, CDR2 YYREEE (reference sequence). Here the CDR3 DNA reads TGTGCCAGCAGTCAGGGTCCCGACAATCAGCCCCAGCATTTT. This codes for CASSQGPDNQPQHF. Supplemented by reference TRBV5-4 and TRBJ1-5, the full variable domain reads ETGVTQSPTHLIKTRGQQVTLRCSSQSGHNTVSWYQQALGQGPQFIFQYYREEENGRGNFPPRFSGLQFPNYSSELNVNALELDDSALYLCASSQGPDNQPQHFGDGTRLSIL.

This rearrangement joins TRBV7-6 to TRBJ1-1, with 7 bases aligning to TRBD1. The V gene's germline CDR1 is SGHVS and CDR2 FNYEAQ. J lost 1 base, V lost 5 bases, and 4 bases had no gene match. The CDR3 extends over 14 amino acids. DNA for the CDR3: TGTGCCAGCAGCCTCGACAGGGCGAACACTGAAGCTTTCTTT. Amino acid sequence: CASSLDRANTEAFF.

The chain has TRBV4-1 and TRBJ1-2; 9 bases align to TRBD1. CDR1 and CDR2 from the germline V gene are MGHRA and YSYEKL. The CDR3 sequence is 15 residues long. The V and J ends lost 0 bases and 4 bases, in that order; junction bases with no gene match: 3. CDR3 region: CASSQDWDRVYGYTF. Written as DNA, the CDR3 is TGCGCCAGCAGCCAAGACTGGGACAGGGTCTATGGCTACACCTTC.

This rearrangement joins TRBV20-1 to TRBJ2-7; D possibly corresponds to TRBD1 (6 bases). CDR3 length equals 11 residues. Germline V gene lookup returns CDR1 DFQATT and CDR2 SNEGSKA (reference sequence). V lost 5 bases, J lost 6 bases, and 11 bases lay in between. In DNA, the CDR3 is TGCAGTGCTGGGGACAATTTCGAGCAGTACTTC. Its protein is CSAGDNFEQYF.

This chain links TRBV11-2 with TRBJ2-1, with 13 bases lining up with TRBD2. Germline V gives CDR1 SGHAT, CDR2 FQNNGV. This CDR3 region has 17 residues. V shed 1 base and J 6 bases; nucleotides not matched to a gene: 6. The DNA of the CDR3 is TGTGCCAGCAGCTTAGTAATAGGGACTAGCGGGGTCAATGAGCAGTTCTTC. This sequence encodes CASSLVIGTSGVNEQFF.

The chain carries TRBV5-6 and TRBJ2-2; 8 bases fit TRBD1. V trimming: 0 bases; J trimming: 3 bases; junction bases outside the gene matches: 4. CDR1 SGHDT and CDR2 YYEEEE come from the germline V gene. There are 16 residues in the CDR3. The CDR3 sequence: CASSLDPGGYTGELFF. The CDR3 DNA sequence: TGTGCCAGCAGCTTGGATCCAGGGGGCTACACCGGGGAGCTGTTTTTT.

The chain uses TRBV4-1 and TRBJ1-2; D perhaps matches TRBD1 (5 bases). Trimming removed 0 bases from V and 8 bases from J, with 13 bases in between. The germline gives CDR1 MGHRA, CDR2 YSYEKL. CDR3 length: 14 residues. The CDR3 reads CASSQDSGRAGYTF. The CDR3 coding sequence is TGCGCCAGCAGCCAAGATTCGGGCAGGGCGGGCTACACCTTC.

This sequence joins TRBV30 and TRBJ1-2, with 12 bases aligning to TRBD1. The CDR3 covers 15 residues. The germline V gene encodes CDR1 GTSNPN and CDR2 SVGIG (reference sequence). V lost 4 bases, J lost 5 bases, and 8 bases stayed unmatched. CDR3 sequence (DNA): TGTGCCTGGATATGGGGGACAGGGGGCGATTATGGCTACACCTTC. Translated, it gives CAWIWGTGGDYGYTF.

The rearrangement uses TRBV6-1 and TRBJ2-5; 9 bases are shared with TRBD2. Judging by the DNA end, TRBJ2-7 fits better; the J call may be wrong. CDR3 length: 16 residues. The germline V gene encodes CDR1 MNHNS and CDR2 SASEGT. DNA for the CDR3: TGTGCCAGCAGTGAAGCGGGCGGGAGGGGAAGGGGCGAGCAGTACTTC. It yields the protein CASSEAGGRGRGEQYF.

This rearrangement joins TRBV4-2 to TRBJ1-2, with D perhaps matching TRBD1 (5 bases). In germline, CDR1 is LGHNA, CDR2 YNFKEQ. V lost 0 bases and J 1 base, leaving 12 bases between the germline ends. The CDR3 length is 16 residues. CDR3 bases: TGTGCCAGCAGCCAAGAGGACACCTCATTTAACTATGGCTACACCTTC. This codes for CASSQEDTSFNYGYTF.

This chain joins TRBV27 and TRBJ2-5, with D possibly TRBD2 on 5 matching bases. V lost 6 bases to trimming and J lost 5 bases, with 13 bases between them. Germline CDR1 is MNHEY and CDR2 is SMNVEV (reference sequence). CDR3 size: 13 residues. The CDR3 bases are TGTGCCAGCAGCCTCGGGATGGGGGAGACCCAGTACTTC. Translating it yields CASSLGMGETQYF.

This clone was observed a few times. V gene TRBV5-6 combines with J gene TRBJ1-5; 11 bases are a match to TRBD1. CDR3 length: 15 residues. J gave up 3 bases and V 4 bases, and 3 bases lay outside the gene matches. CDR1 SGHDT and CDR2 YYEEEE come from the germline V gene. CDR3 amino acids: CASSGQGAPNQPQHF. The CDR3 bases are TGTGCCAGCAGCGGACAGGGGGCCCCCAATCAGCCCCAGCATTTT.

A few counts support this clone. The chain is built from TRBV7-2 and TRBJ2-2, with 10 bases fitting TRBD2. Germline V gene lookup returns CDR1 SGHTA and CDR2 FQGNSA. J gave up 6 bases and V 1 base, and 5 bases lay outside the gene matches. The CDR3 runs to 16 residues. This CDR3 is CASSLVTSGVSGELFF. For the CDR3, the DNA is TGTGCCAGCAGCTTAGTAACTAGCGGGGTATCCGGGGAGCTGTTTTTT.

This clone appeared a single time. V and J are TRBV27 and TRBJ2-5; perhaps TRBD2 as D (5 bases). The germline gives CDR1 MNHEY, CDR2 SMNVEV (reference sequence). This CDR3 contains 14 residues. Trimming took 3 bases from V and 4 from J, leaving 12 bases between them. Here the CDR3 reads CASSFVSRGETQYF. CDR3 DNA: TGTGCCAGCAGTTTTGTCTCCCGGGGAGAGACCCAGTACTTC.